The 24 T cell receptor beta chains listed next were all sequenced from one sample in a study of tumor and adjacent non-tumor tissue in lung cancer. The library came from three nested PCR rounds adapted from ARM-PCR protocols. TCRdb redid the calling of the multiplex PCR reads with MiXCR, one entry per CDR3 protein. The sample consists of about 100,000 distinct CDR3 sequences, around three fifths of them appearing once. This sample's RNA came from whole unsorted tissue. This non-tumor lung sample came from over 3 cm beyond the tumor edge. The material sequenced was distant non-tumor lung tissue. Every receptor here comes from a man aged 30 to 45 with non-small cell lung cancer.

This clonotype was seen just once. This sequence may be a read error, since a much larger clone differs from it by one base. As DNA, the CDR3 is TGCAGTGCCTTACGGGACTCCTACGAGCAGTACTTC. Its protein product is CSALRDSYEQYF. V usage is TRBV20-1 and J usage is TRBJ2-7; possibly TRBD2 for D (5 bases). V lost 6 bases and J lost 0, with 9 bases in between. Germline CDR1 is DFQATT and CDR2 is SNEGSKA (reference sequence). This CDR3 has 12 residues.

This clonotype was seen once. The chain carries TRBV6-6 and TRBJ2-3; D unresolved. From germline, CDR1 is MNHNY and CDR2 SVGAGI (reference sequence). The length of the CDR3 is 12 residues. V gave up 7 bases and J gave up 2 bases, with 7 bases separating them. The CDR3 sequence is CASNYLTDTQYF. For the CDR3, the DNA is TGTGCCAGCAATTATCTCACAGATACGCAGTATTTT.

This chain joins TRBV29-1 and TRBJ2-3; 8 bases are a match to TRBD2. The CDR3 has 15 residues. CDR1 SQVTM and CDR2 ANQGSEA come from the germline V gene. V gave up 6 bases and J gave up 7 bases; unmatched junction bases: 15. CDR3 sequence reads: CSVGAGGLETNTQYF. DNA for the CDR3: TGCAGCGTCGGGGCCGGGGGACTAGAAACGAATACGCAGTATTTT.

The chain uses TRBV11-2 and TRBJ2-3, with D perhaps being TRBD1 or TRBD2 (5 bases each). CDR1 SGHAT and CDR2 FQNNGV come from the germline V gene. The CDR3 covers 16 residues. V was clipped by 3 bases and J by 1 base, with 14 bases between them. The CDR3 sequence: CASSLGPLDGTDTQYF. As DNA, the CDR3 is TGTGCCAGCAGCTTGGGACCCCTAGACGGCACAGATACGCAGTATTTT.

In regard to this clonotype: This may be a read error, as it is one base from a much larger clone. This chain uses TRBV6-1 with TRBJ2-5; 8 bases line up with TRBD2. This CDR3 region has 15 residues. CDR1 is MNHNS and CDR2 is SASEGT in the germline V gene. CDR3 sequence: CASSPRRGALETQCF. In DNA form, the CDR3 reads TGTGCCAGCAGTCCCCGGCGGGGGGCCCTGGAGACCCAGTGCTTC.

This clonotype was seen a few times. This may come from a read error, since a much larger clone is one base off. The CDR3 ends on some other residue instead of the conserved phenylalanine or tryptophan, so this is likely a read error. The rearrangement uses TRBV12-3 or TRBV12-4 and TRBJ1-5; D remains unclear. The V gene lost 3 bases and the J gene lost 0 bases, with 9 bases spanning the gap. This CDR3 contains 15 residues. The CDR3 loop is CASSLEGHSNQPQHS. In nucleotides, the CDR3 is TGTGCCAGCAGTTTGGAAGGGCATAGCAATCAGCCCCAGCATTCT.

Regarding this clonotype: This may be a read error: a much more frequent sequence differs by one nucleotide. The V call is TRBV6-1, the J call TRBJ2-7; D possibly matches TRBD1 or TRBD2 (5 bases each). The CDR3 has 15 residues. Germline CDR1 and CDR2: MNHNS and SASEGT. This CDR3 is CASRPDGAFSFEQYF. The CDR3 region has the DNA TGTGCCAGCAGGCCCGACGGGGCCTTTTCCTTCGAGCAGTACTTC.

Remarks on this clonotype: The junction and the germline gene differ at one end; a read error may be behind it. This sequence joins TRBV11-2 and TRBJ2-1; D is possibly TRBD2 (6 bases). The CDR3 sequence is 16 residues long. The germline V gene encodes CDR1 SGHAT and CDR2 FQNNGV. The CDR3 loop is CASSPRRAGSFNGQFF. The CDR3 region has the DNA TGTGCCAGCAGCCCCCGGAGGGCGGGCTCCTTCAATGGGCAGTTCTTC.

A few counts support this clonotype. A single base separates this from a much larger clone, so it may be a read error. The chain couples TRBV29-1 to TRBJ2-5; D perhaps matches TRBD2 (5 bases). The CDR3 is made up of 15 amino acids. Germline values: CDR1 SQVTM, CDR2 ANQGSEA. Trimming cost V 6 bases and J 9 bases, with 26 bases left between them. CDR3 sequence reads: CSVPMFLVYERAQYF. The CDR3 DNA is TGCAGCGTCCCCATGTTTCTAGTGTACGAGAGGGCCCAGTACTTC.

Regarding this clonotype: At one end the junction does not follow the germline gene, possibly because of a read error. This sequence joins TRBV12-3 or TRBV12-4 and TRBJ2-2; 14 positions agree with TRBD2. The CDR3 totals 16 residues. The CDR3 reads CTSIFGTSGGSGELFF. The CDR3 DNA reads as TGTACCAGCATTTTCGGGACTAGCGGGGGCTCCGGGGAGCTGTTTTTT.

The sample holds one count of this clonotype. A junction boundary mismatches the germline segment, possibly from a read error. The chain carries TRBV29-1 and TRBJ2-7; D perhaps matches TRBD1 (6 bases). The CDR3 sequence is 13 residues long. Germline-derived CDR1 and CDR2 are SQVTM and ANQGSEA. CDR3 nucleotides: TGCAGCGTTGTGAGGGACATTTCCTATGAGCAGTATTTC. This codes for CSVVRDISYEQYF.

Worth noting for this clonotype: At one end, the junction sequence differs from germline, possibly due to a read error. The chain employs TRBV11-3 and TRBJ2-5, with TRBD2 identical over 10 bases. CDR1 is SGHNT and CDR2 is YENEEA in the germline V gene. The CDR3 is 15 amino acids. DNA for the CDR3: TGTGACAGCAGCTTAGAAGCGGGAGGGCAAAAGACCCAATACTTC. Translated, it gives CDSSLEAGGQKTQYF.

Details on this clonotype: This may be a read error: a much more frequent sequence differs by one nucleotide. This chain uses TRBV4-2 with TRBJ1-5; no firm D call. The CDR3 is 16 amino acids. Germline V lookup: CDR1 LGHNA, CDR2 YNFKEQ. CDR3 in amino acids: CARSQDEAGSNQPQHF. The DNA of the CDR3 is TGTGCCAGGAGCCAAGACGAGGCGGGTAGCAATCAGCCCCAGCATTTT.

This clonotype came up many times. CDR3 coding DNA: TGTGCCTGGAGTGTTGGGCGCTACAATGAGCAGTTCTTC. Protein product: CAWSVGRYNEQFF. The chain carries TRBV30 and TRBJ2-1; the D is unclear. This CDR3 contains 13 residues. Trimming shortened V by 0 bases and J by 3 bases, and 6 bases separated the two germline ends. CDR1 and CDR2 from the germline V gene are GTSNPN and SVGIG (reference sequence).

The table lists this clonotype with a count of one. The chain uses TRBV7-2 and TRBJ1-2; D perhaps matches TRBD1 (5 bases). The CDR3 runs to 15 residues. The V gene's germline CDR1 is SGHTA and CDR2 FQGNSA. Trimming took off 2 bases at V and 4 bases at J, with 14 bases between the two ends. The CDR3 DNA reads TGTGCCAGCAGCTTACAGCAGGGCGTCGGCTATGGCTACACCTTC. It is translated as CASSLQQGVGYGYTF.

A note on this clonotype: The junction departs from germline at one end; a sequencing error may be responsible. The chain is built from TRBV20-1 and TRBJ2-1, with 10 nucleotides matching TRBD2. The V gene's germline CDR1 is DFQATT and CDR2 SNEGSKA (reference sequence). The CDR3 runs to 15 residues. The CDR3 nucleotides are TGCGGTGCTAGAGATCAGCGGGAGGGATACAATGAGCGGTTCTTC. Protein: CGARDQREGYNERFF.

About this clonotype itself: This likely comes from a read error, as the CDR3 has no conserved phenylalanine or tryptophan at its end. V is TRBV20-1 and J is TRBJ2-5, with D perhaps matching TRBD1 (6 bases). Germline V CDR1 and CDR2: DFQATT, SNEGSKA (reference sequence). The CDR3 has 14 amino acids. V lost 1 base to trimming and J lost 5 bases, with 14 bases between them. The CDR3 DNA sequence: TGCAGTGCTAGAGGGGGGCAGACACGGGAGACCCAGTACCTC. It codes for CSARGGQTRETQYL.

With regard to this clonotype: A much bigger clone sits one base away, suggesting this may be a read error. The chain recombines TRBV11-2 with TRBJ2-1; no firm D call. Trimming removed 2 bases from V and 10 bases from J, with 6 bases in between. The CDR3 consists of 11 residues. Germline V CDR1 and CDR2: SGHAT, FQNNGV. CDR3 DNA sequence: TGTGCCAGCAGCTTAAGACCAGAGCAGTTCTTC. Encoded protein: CASSLRPEQFF.

A remark on this clonotype: A much more abundant neighbour one base away suggests this may be a read error. The chain combines TRBV6-2 or TRBV6-3 with TRBJ1-5, with a weak D call TRBD1 (5 bases). Per the germline V gene, CDR1 is MNHEY and CDR2 is SVGEGT. This CDR3 has 13 residues. CDR3 region: CACSWGETQPQHF. CDR3 bases: TGTGCCTGCAGTTGGGGGGAGACTCAGCCCCAGCATTTT.

As concerns this clonotype: Relative to the germline gene, one junction end is altered; a read error may explain this. CDR3 amino acids: CASTLTGEGNQPQFF. CDR3 sequence (DNA): TGTGCCAGCACTCTGACAGGGGAGGGCAATCAGCCCCAGTTTTTT. The chain couples TRBV12-3 or TRBV12-4 to TRBJ1-5; TRBD1 agrees at 8 bases. The CDR3 covers 15 residues.

The CDR3 region is CSAGGGTYEQYF. CDR3 DNA: TGCAGTGCTGGGGGGGGGACATACGAGCAGTACTTC. The chain is built from TRBV20-1 and TRBJ2-7; the D gene is possibly TRBD2 (7 bases). This CDR3 comprises 12 residues. V was shortened by 5 bases and J by 4 bases, with 12 bases between the two germline ends. The germline V gene encodes CDR1 DFQATT and CDR2 SNEGSKA (reference sequence).

About this clonotype: This CDR3 fails to terminate in the conserved phenylalanine or tryptophan, so it likely reflects a read error. This chain uses TRBV20-1 with TRBJ1-5; D gene ambiguous. CDR1 and CDR2 from the germline V gene are DFQATT and SNEGSKA (reference sequence). The CDR3 contains 16 residues. The CDR3 DNA follows: TGCAGTGCTGTCCTCAGAGGGCTAGGAAGCAAACAGCCCCAGCATTCT. Encoded protein: CSAVLRGLGSKQPQHS.

This clonotype was counted many times. The V and J genes are TRBV11-1 and TRBJ1-2; 8 bases match TRBD1. Losses at the gene ends were 5 bases for V and 4 bases for J; bases not matched to a gene: 9. Per germline, CDR1 SGHAT and CDR2 FQDESV (reference sequence). The CDR3 spans 15 residues. CDR3 amino acids: CASSPRGTGLYGYTF. For the CDR3, the DNA is TGTGCCAGCAGCCCACGGGGGACAGGACTCTATGGCTACACCTTC.

This clonotype rates as medium-sized (0.01 to 0.1%). The chain couples TRBV11-3 to TRBJ2-3; 12 bases line up with TRBD2. J lost 5 bases, V lost 5 bases, and 5 bases had no gene match. This CDR3 is 15 amino acids long. Germline CDR1 reads SGHNT; CDR2 reads YENEEA. The CDR3 DNA sequence: TGTGCCAGCAGCCTAGGACTAGCGGGGCAAGATACGCAGTATTTT. It encodes CASSLGLAGQDTQYF.